This is a list of T cell receptor beta chains from one sample in a study of control samples from healthy donors and cancer patients. Method: immunoSEQ multiplex PCR; TCRdb's copy keeps in-frame clones and lacks some. The table has roughly 88,000 clones, around four fifths seen once; the top ten hold 15% to 20%. Input material: blood. All receptors come from a man between 25 and 39 years old in good health. CDR3s include the opening cysteine and the closing phenylalanine or tryptophan. D genes are given only for firm matches.

V	D	J	CDR3
TRBV6-5	-	TRBJ1-1	CASRRGVGLNTEAFF
TRBV19	TRBD1	TRBJ2-1	CASSRSPMGQGARNEQFF
TRBV6-6	-	TRBJ1-2	CASSYSKAGTHGYTF
TRBV18	-	TRBJ1-1	CASSPGSGNTEAFF
TRBV7-9	-	TRBJ1-3	CASSLAMNTIYF
TRBV21-1	-	TRBJ1-6	CASSATRGAGYNSPLHF
TRBV21-1	-	TRBJ2-3	CASSKSSDRGAADTQYF
TRBV4-1	-	TRBJ2-1	CASSHTHDGGHEQFF
TRBV6-5	-	TRBJ1-1	CASSYSGMNTEAFF
TRBV12-3/TRBV12-4	-	TRBJ1-1	CASSLGGGEAFF